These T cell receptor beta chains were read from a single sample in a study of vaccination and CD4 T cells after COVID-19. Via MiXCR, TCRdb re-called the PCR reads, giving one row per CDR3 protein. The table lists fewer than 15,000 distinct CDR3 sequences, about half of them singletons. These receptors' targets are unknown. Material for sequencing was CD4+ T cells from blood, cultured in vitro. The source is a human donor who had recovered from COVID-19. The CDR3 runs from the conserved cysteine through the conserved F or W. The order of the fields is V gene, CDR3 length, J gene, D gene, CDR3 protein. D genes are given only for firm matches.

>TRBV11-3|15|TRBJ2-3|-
CASSLGERLTDTQYF
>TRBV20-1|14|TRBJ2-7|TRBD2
CSAEGLAGDYEQYF
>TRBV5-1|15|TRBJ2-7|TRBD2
CASSLDPGRAWEQYF
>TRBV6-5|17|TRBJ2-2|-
CASSYRTTMTDTGELFF
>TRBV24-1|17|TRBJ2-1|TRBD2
CATSDHGTSDSYNEQFF
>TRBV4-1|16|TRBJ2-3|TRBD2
CASSLVLAGVTDTQYF
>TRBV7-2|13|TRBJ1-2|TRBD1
CASSSTGFSGYTF
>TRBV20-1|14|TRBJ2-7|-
CSAAGTTLYYEQYF
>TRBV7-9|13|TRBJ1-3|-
CASSYGGGNTIYF
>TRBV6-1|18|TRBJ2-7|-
CASSEGAVNQVKAYEQYF
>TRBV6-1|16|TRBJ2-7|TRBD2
CASRRLAGAVGYEQYF
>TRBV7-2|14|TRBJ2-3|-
CASSLGQGADTQYF
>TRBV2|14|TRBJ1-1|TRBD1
CASSLQGLGTEAFF
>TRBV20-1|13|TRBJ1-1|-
CSARNPKNTEAFF
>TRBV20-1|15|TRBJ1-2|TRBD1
CSASARGQIHRGYTF
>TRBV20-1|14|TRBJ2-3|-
CSARYSGSTDTQYF
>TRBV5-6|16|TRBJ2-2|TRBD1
CASSAGTGVNTGELFF
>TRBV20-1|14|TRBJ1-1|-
CSARVEGSNTEAFF
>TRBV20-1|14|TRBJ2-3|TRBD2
CSARKLAGVNTQYF
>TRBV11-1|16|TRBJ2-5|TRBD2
CASSKWTSGSLETQYF
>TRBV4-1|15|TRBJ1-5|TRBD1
CASSQDQQGGQPQHF
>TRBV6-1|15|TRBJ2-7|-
CASSGVFPEGYEQYF
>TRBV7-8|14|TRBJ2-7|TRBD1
CASSFQRTGGEQYF
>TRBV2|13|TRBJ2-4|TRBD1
CASSGQGADIQYF
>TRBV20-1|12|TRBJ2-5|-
CSASRARETQYF
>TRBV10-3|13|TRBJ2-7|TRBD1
CAIKGQGRYEQYF
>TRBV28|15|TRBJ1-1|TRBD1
CASRETSGGGTEAFF
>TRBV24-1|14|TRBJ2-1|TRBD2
CATTGLAGVGEQFF
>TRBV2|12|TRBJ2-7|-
CASSGESYEQYF
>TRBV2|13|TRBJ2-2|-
CASSVESSGELFF
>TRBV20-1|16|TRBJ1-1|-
CSALRPGGGLGTEAFF
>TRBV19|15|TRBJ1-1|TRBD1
CASSIKTGEGAEAFF
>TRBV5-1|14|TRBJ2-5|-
CASSLEGGAETQYF
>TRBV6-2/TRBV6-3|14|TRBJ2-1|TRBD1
CASRDRGTYNELFF
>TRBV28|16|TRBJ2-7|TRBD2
CASSLWGLAGSDEQYF
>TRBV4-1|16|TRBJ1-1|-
CASSQEGSRFGTEAFF